This passage covers 9 T cell receptor beta chains from one sample sequenced in a study of blood T cells in healthy people across ages. Using a J-beta primer mix together with a sample-barcoded 5' primer, a second PCR was run for about 6 to 11 cycles. TCRdb re-called the 5' RACE reads through MiXCR, storing one row per CDR3 protein. The table shows fewer than 800,000 distinct CDR3 sequences, with approximately 31% occurring only once. The sample was blood. These receptors all stem from an elderly woman in good health.

This clonotype has ten or more counts. This sequence joins TRBV6-6 and TRBJ2-5, with 14 nucleotides matching TRBD2. This CDR3 comprises 16 residues. CDR1 and CDR2 (germline): MNHNY, SVGAGI (reference sequence). V was clipped by 6 bases and J by 2 bases; unmatched bases: 5. The CDR3 sequence is CASRPGTSGGQETQYF. DNA for the CDR3: TGTGCCAGCAGGCCCGGGACTAGCGGGGGACAAGAGACCCAGTACTTC.

Turning to this clonotype: A read error is possible here, since a much larger clone lies one base away. CDR3 coding DNA: TGTGCCAGCAGCTTATCGGGGGGGGCCGGAGGGACCCAGTACTTC. The encoded protein is CASSLSGGAGGTQYF. This rearrangement joins TRBV7-6 to TRBJ2-7; 8 positions match TRBD2. The J call is doubtful: the DNA matches TRBJ2-5 better. This CDR3 spans 15 amino acids. Germline loops: CDR1 SGHVS, CDR2 FNYEAQ.

The chain uses TRBV11-2 and TRBJ2-1, with 9 nucleotides matching TRBD2. This CDR3 has 17 residues. CDR1 is SGHAT, CDR2 FQNNGV, per germline. The V and J ends lost 7 bases and 6 bases, in that order; junction bases with no gene match: 16. CDR3 sequence reads: CASTKGSGTSRLNEQFF. In DNA form, the CDR3 reads TGTGCCAGCACCAAGGGGTCAGGGACTAGCCGTCTCAATGAGCAGTTCTTC. Based on the CDR3 plus reference TRBV11-2 and TRBJ2-1, the full variable domain is EAGVAQSPRYKIIEKRQSVAFWCNPISGHATLYWYQQILGQGPKLLIQFQNNGVVDDSQLPKDRFSAERLKGVDSTLKIQPAKLEDSAVYLCASTKGSGTSRLNEQFFGPGTRLTVL.

This clonotype was seen many times. The chain couples TRBV18 to TRBJ2-5, with a possible D match to TRBD1 (5 bases). V was cut by 6 bases and J by 4 bases, with 21 bases left in between. The CDR3 runs to 16 residues. The germline CDR1 and CDR2 sequences are KGHSH and LQKENI. The CDR3 region has the DNA TGTGCCAGCTCGCGACAAGCCTCTAGGGGCAGAGAGACCCAGTACTTC. Translating gives CASSRQASRGRETQYF.

This clonotype was recorded many times. CDR3 nucleotides: TGTGCCAGCAGTTTGCCGCAGGGGGCCTCAGAGACCCAGTACTTC. Residues: CASSLPQGASETQYF. The J gene is TRBJ2-5, the V gene TRBV28; 8 nucleotides match TRBD1. CDR3 length: 15 amino acids. V trimming: 3 bases; J trimming: 4 bases; junction bases outside the gene matches: 7. From germline, CDR1 is MDHEN and CDR2 SYDVKM.

In this sample, this clonotype turned up a few times. The chain recombines TRBV29-1 with TRBJ1-1; D not resolved. Looked up from germline, CDR1 is SQVTM and CDR2 is ANQGSEA. CDR3 size: 12 residues. With 5 bases removed from V and 5 bases from J, the gap between germline ends came to 12 bases. CDR3 nucleotides: TGCAGCGTTCGAGAGGTAGGGACTGAAGCTTTCTTT. It is translated as CSVREVGTEAFF.

V is TRBV6-1 and J is TRBJ1-2; 8 positions agree with TRBD1. From germline, CDR1 is MNHNS and CDR2 SASEGT. J was trimmed by 6 bases and V by 0 bases; bases with no gene match: 6. This CDR3 has 15 amino acids. The CDR3 region is CASSEARTGLDGYTF. The CDR3 DNA reads as TGTGCCAGCAGTGAAGCCCGGACAGGGTTGGATGGCTACACCTTC.

This clonotype was observed at least ten times. The V gene is TRBV20-1, the J gene TRBJ2-1; 15 bases map to TRBD2. Unmatched junction bases numbered 6, after V lost 5 bases and J lost 10 bases. The CDR3 runs to 14 residues. CDR1 DFQATT and CDR2 SNEGSKA come from the germline V gene (reference sequence). DNA for the CDR3: TGCAGTGCTTCTTGGACTAGCGGGGGGGAGGAGCAGTTCTTC. Its translation: CSASWTSGGEEQFF.

The chain links TRBV5-5 to TRBJ1-1; D gene unclear. The CDR3 runs to 14 residues. CDR1 and CDR2 from the germline V gene are SGHKS and YYEKEE (reference sequence). V was cut by 1 base and J by 4 bases, with 11 bases left in between. CDR3 amino acids: CASSLLHLLTEAFF. The CDR3 coding sequence is TGTGCCAGCAGCTTGCTACATCTACTCACTGAAGCTTTCTTT.